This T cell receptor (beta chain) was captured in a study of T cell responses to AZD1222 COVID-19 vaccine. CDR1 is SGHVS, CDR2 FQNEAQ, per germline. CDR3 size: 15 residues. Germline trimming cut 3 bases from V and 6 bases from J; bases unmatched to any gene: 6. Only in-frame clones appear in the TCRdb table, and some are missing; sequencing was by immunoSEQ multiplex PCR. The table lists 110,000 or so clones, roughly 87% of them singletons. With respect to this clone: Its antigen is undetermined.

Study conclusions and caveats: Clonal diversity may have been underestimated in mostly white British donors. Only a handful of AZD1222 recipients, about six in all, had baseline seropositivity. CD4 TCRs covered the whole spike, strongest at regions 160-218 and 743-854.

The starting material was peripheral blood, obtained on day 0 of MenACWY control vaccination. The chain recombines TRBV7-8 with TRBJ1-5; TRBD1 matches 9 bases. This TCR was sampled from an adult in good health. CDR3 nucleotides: TGTGCCAGCAGCTTGGGACAGGGTTTGGTTCAGCCCCAGCATTTT. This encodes CASSLGQGLVQPQHF.